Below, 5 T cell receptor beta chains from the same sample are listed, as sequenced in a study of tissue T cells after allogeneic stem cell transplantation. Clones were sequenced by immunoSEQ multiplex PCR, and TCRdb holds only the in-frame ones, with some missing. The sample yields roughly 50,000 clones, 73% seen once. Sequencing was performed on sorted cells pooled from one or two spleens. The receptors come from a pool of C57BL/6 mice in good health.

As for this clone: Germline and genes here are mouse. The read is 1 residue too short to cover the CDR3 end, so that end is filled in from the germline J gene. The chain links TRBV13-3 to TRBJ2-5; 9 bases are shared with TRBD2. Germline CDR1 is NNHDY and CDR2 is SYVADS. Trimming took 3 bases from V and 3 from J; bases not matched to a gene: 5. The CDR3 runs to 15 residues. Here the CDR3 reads CASSGPGLGQDTQYF. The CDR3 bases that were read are TGTGCCAGCAGTGGGCCGGGACTGGGTCAAGACACCCAGTAC.

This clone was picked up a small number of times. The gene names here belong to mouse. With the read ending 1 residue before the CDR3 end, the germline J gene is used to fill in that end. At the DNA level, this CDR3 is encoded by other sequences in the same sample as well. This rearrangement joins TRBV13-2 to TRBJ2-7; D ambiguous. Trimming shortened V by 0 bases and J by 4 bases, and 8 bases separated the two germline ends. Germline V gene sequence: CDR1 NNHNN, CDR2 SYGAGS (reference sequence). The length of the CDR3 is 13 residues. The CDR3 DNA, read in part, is TGTGCCAGCGGTGATGCGCGGGGTTATGAACAGTAC. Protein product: CASGDARGYEQY. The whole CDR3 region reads CASGDARGYEQYF.

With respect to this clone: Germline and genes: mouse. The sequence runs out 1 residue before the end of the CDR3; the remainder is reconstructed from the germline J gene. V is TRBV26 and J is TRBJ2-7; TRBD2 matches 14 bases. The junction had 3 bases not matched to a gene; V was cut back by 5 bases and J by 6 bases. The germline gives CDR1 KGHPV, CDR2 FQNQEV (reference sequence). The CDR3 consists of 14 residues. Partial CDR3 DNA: TGTGCCAGCAGTGGGGACTGGGGGGGCGCTGAACAGTAC. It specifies CASSGDWGGAEQY. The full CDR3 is CASSGDWGGAEQYF.

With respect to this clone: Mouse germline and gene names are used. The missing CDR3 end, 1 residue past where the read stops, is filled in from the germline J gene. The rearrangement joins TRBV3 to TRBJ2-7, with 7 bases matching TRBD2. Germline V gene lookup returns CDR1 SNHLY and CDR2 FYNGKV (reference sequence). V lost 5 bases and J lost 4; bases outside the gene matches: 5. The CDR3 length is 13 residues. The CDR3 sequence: CASSQTGRYEQYF. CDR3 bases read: TGTGCCAGCAGCCAGACTGGGAGATATGAACAGTAC.

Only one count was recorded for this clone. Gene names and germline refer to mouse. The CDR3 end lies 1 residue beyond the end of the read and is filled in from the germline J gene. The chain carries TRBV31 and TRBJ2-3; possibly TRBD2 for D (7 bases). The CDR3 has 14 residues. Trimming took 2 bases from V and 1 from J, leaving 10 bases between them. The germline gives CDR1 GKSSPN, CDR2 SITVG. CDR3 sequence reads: CAWSEGGGAETLYF. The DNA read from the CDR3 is TGTGCCTGGAGTGAGGGGGGCGGTGCAGAAACGCTGTAT.